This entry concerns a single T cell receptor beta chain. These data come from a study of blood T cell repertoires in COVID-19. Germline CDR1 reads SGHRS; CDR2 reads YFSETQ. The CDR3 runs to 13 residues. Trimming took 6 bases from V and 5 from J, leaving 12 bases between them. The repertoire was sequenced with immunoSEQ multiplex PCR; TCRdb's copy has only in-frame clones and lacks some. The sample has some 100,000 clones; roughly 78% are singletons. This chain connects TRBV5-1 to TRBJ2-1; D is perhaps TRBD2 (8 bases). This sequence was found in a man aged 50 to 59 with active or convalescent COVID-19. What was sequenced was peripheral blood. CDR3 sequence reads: CASIAGQNNEQFF. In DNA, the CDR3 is TGCGCCAGCATAGCGGGACAGAACAATGAGCAGTTCTTC.